The rows below give T cell receptor beta chains drawn from one sample of a study of blood T cell repertoires in COVID-19. Only in-frame clones appear in the TCRdb table, and some are missing; sequencing was by immunoSEQ multiplex PCR. The repertoire holds about 230,000 clones, with 75% to 85% as singletons. The sequencing sample was made of peripheral blood. Receptor source: a man aged 50 to 59 with COVID-19, enrolled during active disease. Each CDR3 is given with its conserved first and last residue.

v_call	cdr3_length	j_call	cdr3_aa
TRBV14	15	TRBJ1-2	CASSQGRAGNYGYTF
TRBV2	14	TRBJ2-5	CASSEVRGLETQYF
TRBV19	19	TRBJ1-5	CASSIFGRGEPYSNQPQHF
TRBV7-9	13	TRBJ2-7	CASRVGASYEQYF
TRBV5-1	14	TRBJ2-7	CASSFAGNTYEQYF
TRBV20-1	19	TRBJ2-2	CSASHPGLAGTGGTGELFF
TRBV7-6	16	TRBJ2-5	CASSPEGRRGWETQYF
TRBV15	14	TRBJ1-5	CATSRGTGNQPQHF
TRBV9	14	TRBJ1-4	CASSGGLQNEKLFF
TRBV2	15	TRBJ1-4	CASTGQGATNEKLFF
TRBV6-1	15	TRBJ2-2	CASSEARTNTGELFF
TRBV30	14	TRBJ1-2	CAWTYGQGTYGYTF
TRBV4-2	16	TRBJ2-7	CASSQDPGQGTYEQYF
TRBV7-2	16	TRBJ1-5	CASSSGGIWGNQPQHF
TRBV5-1	15	TRBJ2-7	CASSLQGGENYEQYF
TRBV10-3	15	TRBJ2-2	CAIRPGIANTGELFF
TRBV12-5	14	TRBJ2-1	CASGWGTGSDEQFF
TRBV6-2/TRBV6-3	14	TRBJ2-7	CASSWQGQIYEQYF
TRBV10-2	19	TRBJ2-1	CASNLDPSSGGANGYEQFF
TRBV2	11	TRBJ2-4	CASSLGEIQYF
TRBV18	15	TRBJ2-7	CASSAGTSGAYEQYF
TRBV19	16	TRBJ2-3	CASSIQTGVSTDTQYF
TRBV7-2	16	TRBJ2-7	CASSLGDWDRDHEQYF
TRBV6-5	15	TRBJ1-6	CASSYNRDRGSPLHF
TRBV10-2	16	TRBJ2-2	CASSDASGKNTGELFF
TRBV10-1	13	TRBJ2-7	CASSENSRGEQYF
TRBV19	14	TRBJ2-7	CASSNLAGAYEQYF
TRBV4-1	15	TRBJ1-4	CASSPPGLYNEKLFF
TRBV30	16	TRBJ1-5	CAWSSLDSLGNQPQHF
TRBV7-2	17	TRBJ2-3	CASSFRSRGGGADTQYF
TRBV5-1	14	TRBJ1-2	CASSSDLSGDGYTF
TRBV5-1	16	TRBJ2-2	CASSLRGIANTGELFF
TRBV7-2	13	TRBJ1-1	CASSLGRGGEAFF
TRBV2	14	TRBJ1-6	CASRPGQVNSPLHF
TRBV11-2	16	TRBJ1-4	CASSSRGEQGGEKLFF
TRBV14	16	TRBJ1-6	CASSQWSTGSYSPLHF